This paragraph covers one T cell receptor (beta chain) sequence. This clonotype was seen a few times. The antigen this receptor binds is unknown. Base qualities are missing; no much larger clone stands one base away. For repertoire sequencing, the TCR beta CDR3 regions were amplified from RNA transcripts. HTBI primers and the Qiagen OneStep RT-PCR kit were used in a first-round RT-PCR, which was followed by a second-round multiplex PCR, size selection and purification. Sequencing of the libraries was carried out on an Illumina HiSeq2000 in paired-end mode with 100 bp reads. The study's processing was this. SOAPnuke was used to process the reads, throwing out any read that had adapters, had uncalled bases, had a mean Phred below 15, or lacked an exact constant-primer or identifier match. COPE v1.2.5 was used to merge the high-quality paired reads. Clonotypes were defined as unique nucleotide sequences and were aligned to IMGT TRB V, D and J references using MiTCR v1.1. Analysis was restricted to V-J combinations with a frequency above 0.0001, which covered about 99% of repertoires. A TCR clonal expansion and chaos score per V-J combination was defined as the ratio of F50 clonal expansion to chaos observed in the TCRdist matrix. Welch's t-statistics and random forest were used to reduce the features to about 12 V-J combinations, which were then used as input to a naive Bayes classifier. Thyroid-blood repertoire similarity was quantified with the Morisita-Horn index. The raw public data were reprocessed by TCRdb itself: fastp quality trimming at Q25, MiXCR clonotype calling, in-frame beta chains only. CDR3 protein duplicates are merged, each entry listing the most common genes and DNA. These V and J calls originate from TCRdb's pipeline instead of the authors' own analysis. The sample profile shows about 640,000 distinct CDR3 sequences; about two fifths of them were found once. Roughly 3% of the sample is taken by the ten largest.

This record comes from a study of Graves' ophthalmopathy and Graves' hyperthyroidism (dated 2018 in TCRdb). Turning to the overall study: Peripheral blood was collected before any treatment was given, at the time of initial diagnosis. To explore V-J signatures that separate ophthalmopathy from hyperthyroidism, a discovery set of 100 patients was enrolled, consisting of under 50 with ophthalmopathy and roughly 57 with stable hyperthyroidism. In total, 135 blood samples were TCR-sequenced: 40 to 45 ophthalmopathy, some 72 hyperthyroidism and around 17 hyperthyroidism-to-ophthalmopathy patients. To tell Graves' ophthalmopathy apart from Graves' hyperthyroidism, and to predict which patients would progress to ophthalmopathy, the study relied on TCR beta repertoire signatures. In roughly six hyperthyroidism patients, the T-cell repertoires found in thyroid tissue were compared with those found in blood. The independent validation cohort included approximately 19 hyperthyroidism patients plus 17 patients who later progressed from hyperthyroidism to ophthalmopathy. Following sample collection, hyperthyroidism patients were given methimazole at a starting dose of 30 mg daily, and ophthalmopathy patients were given high-dose intravenous methylprednisolone. The paper as a whole reports these results and caveats: No statistical method was used to set the sample size in advance, and the investigators knew which group each participant was assigned to. Most expanded thyroid clonotypes with frequency above 0.001 were also detected in blood, suggesting blood repertoires may reflect the thyroid immune response. The 13-signature model separated ophthalmopathy from stable hyperthyroidism with 85% to 90% sensitivity and about 81% specificity in cross-validation, and 80%/75% in the test set. In validation, the model predicted ophthalmopathy progression with about 71% sensitivity and 72.22% specificity; 12 predicted patients were CT-confirmed with GO in a median of 6.5 months.

Patients with ophthalmopathy had moderately to severely active disease, with a Clinical Activity Score of 3 or more, a NOSPECS grade of 4 or more, and a disease duration of less than 3 months. Anyone with other autoimmune diseases, uncontrolled infections, pregnancy or lactation was excluded from the study. Clinical symptoms, serum thyroxine, TRAb, thyroid ultrasound and orbital computed tomography formed the basis of the diagnosis. Ficoll-Paque density gradient centrifugation was used to isolate PBMCs from around 10 ml of fresh peripheral blood. Total RNA was extracted using Trizol reagent, and RNA quality was checked on an Agilent 2100 Bioanalyzer. From its cysteine to its phenylalanine, the CDR3 spans 13 amino acids. Solely the CDR3 DNA is kept, with 39 bases framed from the first base. V is pared back by 1 base and J by 7 bases, with 11 bases lying between the germline termini. CDR1 and CDR2 are drawn from the germline V gene (reference sequence): SEHNR, FQNEAQ.

The sequenced sample was peripheral blood. This chain joins TRBV7-9 to TRBJ2-7, with no confident D gene call. This TCR was recovered from an adult man with Graves' ophthalmopathy. CDR3 protein: CASSLVGMGEQYF. The DNA reads as follows: TGTGCCAGCAGCTTAGTGGGCATGGGGGAGCAGTACTTC.